These 13 T cell receptor beta chains were sequenced from one sample in a study of OX40 agonist ivuxolimab in advanced cancers. Data came from immunoSEQ multiplex PCR; TCRdb stores just in-frame clones and leaves some out. The sample lists tens of thousands of clones, 87% occurring once. The sequencing here drew on CD4+ or CD8+ T cells sorted from blood, taken in a trial of the OX40 agonist ivuxolimab. These TCRs come from an adult with an advanced solid tumor such as melanoma, head and neck, liver or kidney cancer.

The V call is TRBV7-9, the J call TRBJ1-3, with D hard to call. CDR1 is SEHNR, CDR2 FQNEAQ, per germline (reference sequence). CDR3 length: 16 residues. Trimming took off 5 bases at V and 4 bases at J, with 18 bases between the two ends. CDR3 in amino acids: CASSQPRASGGNTIYF. Here the CDR3 DNA reads TGTGCCAGCAGCCAGCCCCGGGCGTCGGGAGGAAACACCATATATTTT.

The chain uses TRBV5-1 and TRBJ2-2; D ambiguous. The V and J ends lost 0 bases and 0 bases respectively, with 9 bases between them. Per germline, CDR1 SGHRS and CDR2 YFSETQ. This CDR3 contains 16 residues. The CDR3 DNA reads TGCGCCAGCAGCTTGGCGGATTTCCCGAACACCGGGGAGCTGTTTTTT. Its protein is CASSLADFPNTGELFF.

The chain uses TRBV5-4 and TRBJ2-7; tentative D call: TRBD2 (6 bases). Trimming cost V 4 bases and J 3 bases, with 14 bases left between them. The CDR3 runs to 14 residues. Germline-derived CDR1 and CDR2 are SGHNT and YYREEE (reference sequence). CDR3 coding DNA: TGTGCCAGCAGCCGTGAGACTAGTTTCTACGAGCAGTACTTC. Translating gives CASSRETSFYEQYF.

V and J are TRBV9 and TRBJ1-5; 7 bases align to TRBD1. The J segment lost 6 bases and the V segment lost 0 bases, leaving 6 bases of the junction unmatched. Per germline, CDR1 SGDLS and CDR2 YYNGEE. The CDR3 runs to 15 residues. The CDR3 loop is CASSVDPGGGQPQHF. CDR3 coding DNA: TGTGCCAGCAGCGTAGATCCAGGGGGAGGTCAGCCCCAGCATTTT.

Only one count was recorded for this clone. This sequence joins TRBV7-2 and TRBJ2-3; 7 nucleotides line up with TRBD2. The CDR3 length is 16 residues. Germline CDR1 is SGHTA and CDR2 is FQGNSA. Germline trimming cut 4 bases from V and 0 bases from J; bases unmatched to any gene: 7. CDR3 sequence: CASSSRAGLSTDTQYF. CDR3 coding DNA: TGTGCCAGCAGCTCCAGAGCGGGGCTTAGCACAGATACGCAGTATTTT. Full variable domain (remainder filled in from reference TRBV7-2 and TRBJ2-3): GAGVSQSPSNKVTEKGKDVELRCDPISGHTALYWYRQSLGQGLEFLIYFQGNSAPDKSGLPSDRFSAERTGGSVSTLTIQRTQQEDSAVYLCASSSRAGLSTDTQYFGPGTRLTVL.

The chain carries TRBV5-1 and TRBJ2-7; D possibly uses TRBD1 or TRBD2 (5 bases each). In germline, CDR1 is SGHRS, CDR2 YFSETQ. Trimming left V 1 base short and J 4 bases short, with 9 bases between. This CDR3 region has 13 residues. In DNA, the CDR3 is TGCGCCAGCAGCTTGCAGGGACGTTACGAGCAGTACTTC. It is translated as CASSLQGRYEQYF.

V is TRBV27 and J is TRBJ2-5; D tentatively reads TRBD1 or TRBD2 (7 bases each). The germline V gene has CDR1 MNHEY and CDR2 SMNVEV (reference sequence). V was trimmed by 6 bases and J by 3 bases, leaving 14 bases between them. The CDR3 consists of 14 residues. CDR3 in amino acids: CASSSGGREETQYF. The CDR3 DNA reads TGTGCCAGCAGCTCAGGGGGGAGGGAAGAGACCCAGTACTTC.

CDR3 protein: CASSLVGGDTEAFF. DNA of the CDR3: TGTGCCAGCAGCTTAGTAGGCGGAGACACTGAAGCTTTCTTT. The chain recombines TRBV11-2 with TRBJ1-1; D uncertain. Germline V gene sequence: CDR1 SGHAT, CDR2 FQNNGV. This CDR3 is built from 14 residues. V lost 1 base, J lost 3 bases, and 9 bases lay in between.

This clone has only a few counts. The chain recombines TRBV29-1 with TRBJ2-2; TRBD2 is a possible D gene (5 bases). Trimming pared 7 bases from V and 1 base from J, leaving 13 bases between. The CDR3 runs 14 residues. Germline CDR1 and CDR2: SQVTM and ANQGSEA. The CDR3 spells CSATDYLNTGELFF. The CDR3 region has the DNA TGCAGCGCTACAGACTATCTGAACACCGGGGAGCTGTTTTTT.

This chain links TRBV6-1 with TRBJ1-5; D perhaps matches TRBD1 (5 bases). The CDR3 has 15 residues. Germline values: CDR1 MNHNS, CDR2 SASEGT. V lost 10 bases, J lost 4 bases, and 20 bases lay in between. CDR3 residues: CATTFRGAENQPQHF. The DNA of the CDR3 is TGTGCCACTACCTTCCGCGGGGCGGAGAATCAGCCCCAGCATTTT.

The chain has TRBV6-5 and TRBJ1-2; D ambiguous. From germline, CDR1 is MNHEY and CDR2 SVGAGI. The length of the CDR3 is 13 residues. V lost 6 bases, J lost 0 bases, and 8 bases lay in between. The CDR3, as DNA: TGTGCCAGCAGAAGACGGACTAACTATGGCTACACCTTC. Residues: CASRRRTNYGYTF.

The chain recombines TRBV5-4 with TRBJ2-5; 8 bases align to TRBD2. The germline V gene encodes CDR1 SGHNT and CDR2 YYREEE (reference sequence). There are 16 residues in the CDR3. J lost 1 base, V lost 5 bases, and 10 bases had no gene match. Here the CDR3 DNA reads TGTGCCAGCAGTATAGCGGGACGGGGCCCCCAAGAGACCCAGTACTTC. It encodes CASSIAGRGPQETQYF.

The gene calls are TRBV5-1 and TRBJ2-2, with 7 bases identical to TRBD1. Germline-derived CDR1 and CDR2 are SGHRS and YFSETQ. The CDR3 length is 15 residues. With 5 bases clipped from V and 4 bases from J, the junction kept 8 bases outside the gene matches. The CDR3 DNA sequence: TGCGCCAGCAGAGACAGGGCTGTTCTCACCGGGGAGCTGTTTTTT. Translating it yields CASRDRAVLTGELFF.